The present T cell receptor (beta chain) was sequenced within a study of blood T cell repertoires in COVID-19. Study background: Donors in the United States, Italy and Spain gave samples during acute or convalescent COVID-19. In each case, the material was cDNA or gDNA derived from T cells, B-cell-depleted T cells, or PBMCs.

As originally analysed: The authors estimated nucleated cell counts from reference gene primer amplification. Profiling relied on immunoSEQ multiplex PCR, and the TCRdb table lists in-frame clones only, not all of them. V and J calls and clone size are copied from that table; D and trimming were computed from the DNA. This sample carries about 260,000 clones, around 90% of them seen once, and the ten largest clones take about 0.7%. The CDR3 has 16 amino acids. Germline V gene sequence: CDR1 MNHNS, CDR2 SASEGT. Trimming stripped 3 bases from V and 3 bases from J, with 17 bases between. This TCR was sampled from a human donor in a cohort sampled during active COVID-19. The sequencing input was peripheral blood. This rearrangement joins TRBV6-1 to TRBJ1-2; D possibly corresponds to TRBD1 (5 bases). In nucleotides, the CDR3 is TGTGCCAGCAGTGACCCCTCCCACCCCAGGGACTATGGCTACACCTTC. It encodes CASSDPSHPRDYGYTF.